The entry that follows covers one T cell receptor (beta chain) sequence. The data belong to a study of cytotoxic CD8 clonotypes in ibrutinib-treated CLL. Study summary: Response sampling came at median around 12 months of treatment, ranging roughly 6 to 36 months.

Only in-frame clones appear in the TCRdb table, and some are missing; sequencing was by immunoSEQ multiplex PCR. Among 70,000 to 85,000 clones, around 80% were seen once, and the ten largest hold 7.5% to 8%. From germline, CDR1 is SGHVS and CDR2 FNYEAQ. The trim removed 5 bases at V and 3 bases at J, leaving 5 bases unmatched. This CDR3 has 14 residues. This receptor was identified in a human donor with chronic lymphocytic leukemia. The chain links TRBV7-6 to TRBJ2-7; 9 nucleotides align to TRBD1. The sequences come from PBMCs, collected at disease progression, from a patient treated with ibrutinib. CDR3 protein: CASSTRDRVYEQYF. CDR3 nucleotides: TGTGCCAGCAGCACACGGGACAGGGTCTACGAGCAGTACTTC.